Presented here are 20 T cell receptor beta chains from one specimen sequenced in a study of blood T cell repertoires in COVID-19. Clones were read by immunoSEQ multiplex PCR, and TCRdb kept only the in-frame ones, dropping some. Here the sample spans over 250,000 clones, roughly 86% being singletons. Material: PBMCs or T cells enriched from blood (not recorded which). These receptors were obtained from a woman aged 18-29 years who had recovered from COVID-19.

This chain joins TRBV27 and TRBJ2-5; the match to TRBD1 covers 11 bases. This CDR3 comprises 17 residues. Germline CDR1 and CDR2: MNHEY and SMNVEV (reference sequence). V gave up 5 bases and J gave up 5 bases; unmatched junction bases: 13. CDR3 protein: CASSPWTGGRYDETQYF. CDR3 DNA sequence: TGTGCCAGCAGTCCCTGGACAGGGGGCCGATACGACGAGACCCAGTACTTC.

The gene calls are TRBV7-2 and TRBJ2-3, with 8 bases matching TRBD2. V trimming: 5 bases; J trimming: 0 bases; junction bases outside the gene matches: 4. Germline CDR1 is SGHTA and CDR2 is FQGNSA. This CDR3 is 15 amino acids long. The CDR3 DNA sequence: TGTGCCAGCAGCCTCACTAGCGGAAGCACAGATACGCAGTATTTT. It specifies CASSLTSGSTDTQYF.

The chain joins TRBV6-2 or TRBV6-3 to TRBJ1-2; 8 bases agree with TRBD1. V gave up 2 bases and J gave up 4 bases; unmatched junction bases: 9. The V gene's germline CDR1 is MNHEY and CDR2 SVGEGT. This CDR3 is built from 16 residues. The CDR3 nucleotides are TGTGCCAGCAGTTACCGTCCCGGGACAGGCAGCTATGGCTACACCTTC. Translated, it gives CASSYRPGTGSYGYTF.

The chain carries TRBV5-1 and TRBJ2-5; D gene unclear. With 1 base removed from V and 5 bases from J, the gap between germline ends came to 12 bases. The CDR3 loop spans 14 amino acids. CDR1 and CDR2 (germline): SGHRS, YFSETQ. Here the CDR3 DNA reads TGCGCCAGCAGCTTGATCGGTCCTGCGGAGACCCAGTACTTC. It encodes CASSLIGPAETQYF.

The chain has TRBV7-6 and TRBJ2-7, with a possible D match to TRBD1 (6 bases). V was shortened by 4 bases and J by 1 base, with 14 bases between the two germline ends. CDR1 is SGHVS, CDR2 FNYEAQ, per germline. There are 15 residues in the CDR3. The CDR3 loop reads CASSSQGFSSYEQYF. The CDR3 DNA is TGTGCCAGCAGCTCACAGGGTTTTTCATCCTACGAGCAGTACTTC.

This chain uses TRBV9 with TRBJ2-2; 9 bases match TRBD2. Germline-derived CDR1 and CDR2 are SGDLS and YYNGEE. The CDR3 totals 15 residues. V lost 3 bases, J lost 3 bases, and 3 bases stayed unmatched. CDR3 sequence: CASSAGLAHTGELFF. The CDR3 DNA reads as TGTGCCAGCAGCGCGGGACTAGCACACACCGGGGAGCTGTTTTTT. Combining the CDR3 with reference TRBV9 and TRBJ2-2 gives the whole variable domain DSGVTQTPKHLITATGQRVTLRCSPRSGDLSVYWYQQSLDQGLQFLIQYYNGEERAKGNILERFSAQQFPDLHSELNLSSLELGDSALYFCASSAGLAHTGELFFGEGSRLTVL.

V gene TRBV7-9 combines with J gene TRBJ2-1; 10 bases align to TRBD1. From germline, CDR1 is SEHNR and CDR2 FQNEAQ (reference sequence). The CDR3 has 15 amino acids. V trimming: 1 base; J trimming: 9 bases; junction bases outside the gene matches: 6. The CDR3 here is CASSLESGTGVEQFF. The DNA for the CDR3 is TGTGCCAGCAGCTTAGAATCCGGGACAGGGGTTGAGCAGTTCTTC.

The chain joins TRBV21-1 to TRBJ1-5. TRBV21-1 is given as a pseudogene. CDR3 length: 12 residues. The CDR3 spells CASSKWGVPQHF. CDR3 coding DNA: TGTGCCAGCAGCAAATGGGGGGTGCCCCAGCATTTT.

The chain employs TRBV28 and TRBJ1-1; D may be TRBD1 (6 bases). From germline, CDR1 is MDHEN and CDR2 SYDVKM. The CDR3 is 12 amino acids. Deletions cut 6 bases from V and 4 bases from J, with 9 bases between. The CDR3 nucleotides read TGTGCCAGCAGGGCCAGGGGCACTGAAGCTTTCTTT. It encodes CASRARGTEAFF.

This sequence joins TRBV11-2 and TRBJ2-2; 7 bases match TRBD2. V lost 5 bases, J lost 7 bases, and 7 bases stayed unmatched. The CDR3 covers 14 residues. CDR1 and CDR2 (germline): SGHAT, FQNNGV. The CDR3 sequence: CASSVGGYGGELFF. The CDR3, as DNA: TGTGCCAGCAGCGTGGGGGGGTACGGCGGGGAGCTGTTTTTT.

This chain links TRBV29-1 with TRBJ1-2; TRBD1 agrees at 8 bases. The CDR3 runs 13 residues. V lost 6 bases and J lost 5; bases outside the gene matches: 8. The germline V gene has CDR1 SQVTM and CDR2 ANQGSEA. DNA of the CDR3: TGCAGCGTGGGACAGGAAACTTCTTATGGCTACACCTTC. Protein sequence: CSVGQETSYGYTF.

This chain connects TRBV5-4 to TRBJ1-1; no firm D call. Germline CDR1 reads SGHNT; CDR2 reads YYREEE (reference sequence). The V end lost 2 bases, the J end lost 2 bases, and 16 bases lay between the germline ends. The CDR3 extends over 16 amino acids. The CDR3 is CASSFPEARSNTEAFF. DNA of the CDR3: TGTGCCAGCAGCTTTCCGGAGGCGAGGAGTAACACTGAAGCTTTCTTT. The full variable domain, rest sourced from reference TRBV5-4 and TRBJ1-1, is ETGVTQSPTHLIKTRGQQVTLRCSSQSGHNTVSWYQQALGQGPQFIFQYYREEENGRGNFPPRFSGLQFPNYSSELNVNALELDDSALYLCASSFPEARSNTEAFFGQGTRLTVV.

This chain links TRBV5-6 with TRBJ1-2; D possibly corresponds to TRBD1 (5 bases). This CDR3 contains 14 residues. Germline V gene sequence: CDR1 SGHDT, CDR2 YYEEEE. Trimming shortened V by 5 bases and J by 2 bases, and 13 bases separated the two germline ends. The CDR3 loop reads CASSYRTSNYGYTF. The CDR3 nucleotides read TGTGCCAGCAGTTACAGGACGTCCAACTATGGCTACACCTTC.

CDR3 nucleotide sequence: TGTGCCAGCAGTTTAGGACAGGCACAATATGAAGCTTTCTTT. Encoded protein: CASSLGQAQYEAFF. The chain links TRBV28 to TRBJ1-1; 7 nucleotides line up with TRBD1. Per germline, CDR1 MDHEN and CDR2 SYDVKM. The CDR3 totals 14 residues. V was clipped by 2 bases and J by 7 bases; unmatched bases: 7.

V is TRBV7-8 and J is TRBJ1-2; TRBD1 agrees at 9 bases. This CDR3 is 13 amino acids long. The germline V gene has CDR1 SGHVS and CDR2 FQNEAQ. J gave up 7 bases and V 5 bases, and 5 bases lay outside the gene matches. CDR3 residues: CASSTGQGPGYTF. CDR3 DNA: TGTGCCAGCAGCACCGGACAGGGGCCTGGCTACACCTTC.

The chain is built from TRBV28 and TRBJ2-7; TRBD1 matches 8 bases. The length of the CDR3 is 15 residues. V lost 6 bases to trimming and J lost 3 bases; unmatched junction nucleotides: 10. Per the germline V gene, CDR1 is MDHEN and CDR2 is SYDVKM. CDR3 DNA sequence: TGTGCCAGCAGGAAACAGGGGGGACAAAACTACGAGCAGTACTTC. This gives the protein CASRKQGGQNYEQYF.

The V gene is TRBV7-3, the J gene TRBJ2-5; 8 bases are shared with TRBD1. Germline values: CDR1 SGHTA, CDR2 FQGTGA. The CDR3 has 15 amino acids. J lost 5 bases, V lost 3 bases, and 8 bases had no gene match. CDR3 nucleotides: TGTGCCAGCAGCTTCGGACAGGGAAGACGGGAGACCCAGTACTTC. It is translated as CASSFGQGRRETQYF.

This sequence joins TRBV30 and TRBJ1-1, with D unclear. Trimming cost V 0 bases and J 5 bases, with 7 bases left between them. The CDR3 totals 12 residues. CDR1 is GTSNPN, CDR2 SVGIG, per germline (reference sequence). The CDR3 loop is CAWSVVRTEAFF. The CDR3 DNA reads TGTGCCTGGAGTGTGGTGAGGACTGAAGCTTTCTTT.

The chain is built from TRBV7-9 and TRBJ2-1; D possibly corresponds to TRBD2 (6 bases). Trimming left V 4 bases short and J 4 bases short, with 14 bases between. Germline V lookup: CDR1 SEHNR, CDR2 FQNEAQ (reference sequence). CDR3 length: 15 residues. CDR3 nucleotide sequence: TGTGCCAGCAGCTCCAGGGAGGCCTTTTACAATGAGCAGTTCTTC. Translation: CASSSREAFYNEQFF.

This clone was found many times. This chain joins TRBV7-5 and TRBJ2-4; TRBD2 is the table's D call, not checked against the DNA. TRBV7-5 is tagged as a pseudogene. The length of the CDR3 is 17 residues. The CDR3: CARSPGLAGLAKNIQYF. In nucleotides, the CDR3 is TGTGCCAGAAGCCCCGGACTAGCGGGACTAGCCAAAAACATTCAGTACTTC.